These T cell receptor beta chains were read from a single sample in a study of cytotoxic CD8 clonotypes in ibrutinib-treated CLL. Clones were sequenced by immunoSEQ multiplex PCR, and TCRdb holds only the in-frame ones, with some missing. The sample lists over 100,000 clones, 80% to 90% occurring once. The sample consisted of PBMCs, taken after 24 months of ibrutinib treatment. The source of these receptors is a human donor with chronic lymphocytic leukemia. Each CDR3 is given with its conserved first and last residue. Fields, in order: V gene, D gene, J gene, clone size, CDR3 length, CDR3 DNA, CDR3 protein. The D gene is left open where the match is weak. Not all rows give a size; the values are once, few, many and, for expanded clones, a class.

>TRBV21-1|-|TRBJ2-7|-|14
TGTGCCAGCAGCAAAGTCCCATACAAGTACGAGCAGTACTTC
CASSKVPYKYEQYF
>TRBV7-2|-|TRBJ2-3|-|12
TGTGCCAGCAGCCCCCCATCAGATACGCAGTATTTT
CASSPPSDTQYF
>TRBV6-1|-|TRBJ2-7|-|16
TGTGCCAGCAGTGCCTACGGCCCCGAGTCCCTTTTCGAGCAGTACTTC
CASSAYGPESLFEQYF
>TRBV6-1|TRBD2|TRBJ2-5|-|16
TGTGCCAGCAGTGAGGGGGGAGGGCCAGTACAAGAGACCCAGTACTTC
CASSEGGGPVQETQYF
>TRBV7-3|TRBD2|TRBJ2-3|-|19
TGTGCCAGCAGCTTAGGCCCTACCTCTAGCGGGGTGGCAGCAGATACGCAGTATTTT
CASSLGPTSSGVAADTQYF
>TRBV7-3|-|TRBJ2-2|-|15
TGTGCCAGCAGCTTAAGGGGGTCGAACACCGGGGAGCTGTTTTTT
CASSLRGSNTGELFF
>TRBV6-1|-|TRBJ1-2|once|11
TGTGCCAGCAGTTATTTCGAGAGCTACACCTTC
CASSYFESYTF
>TRBV6-5|TRBD1|TRBJ1-1|-|14
TGTGCCAGCAGTTACGCAGGGGGTCACACTGAAGCTTTCTTT
CASSYAGGHTEAFF
>TRBV7-3|TRBD2|TRBJ2-5|-|15
TGTGCCAGCAGCAGAGCGGGAGGGCCGGGAGAGACCCAGTACTTC
CASSRAGGPGETQYF
>TRBV2|-|TRBJ2-2|-|14
TGTGCCAGCAGTGACGTGGCTCGATCCGGGGAGCTGTTTTTT
CASSDVARSGELFF
>TRBV4-1|-|TRBJ2-3|few|14
TGCGCCAGCAGCCAAGCCCTCCCGCGGGATACGCAGTATTTT
CASSQALPRDTQYF
>TRBV4-1|TRBD2|TRBJ2-1|-|17
TGCGCCAGCAGCCACAGCCAGGGAGGGAGAAACTACAATGAGCAGTTCTTC
CASSHSQGGRNYNEQFF
>TRBV19|-|TRBJ1-3|-|15
TGTGCCAGTAGGCGAGGAGCTGACTCTGGAAACACCATATATTTT
CASRRGADSGNTIYF
>TRBV29-1|TRBD2|TRBJ2-3|-|15
TGCAGCGTGGGAGGACTAGCGGAAAGCACAGATACGCAGTATTTT
CSVGGLAESTDTQYF
>TRBV2|TRBD1|TRBJ2-2|few|13
TGTGCCAGCAGGGACAGGTTCGGCGGGGAGCTGTTTTTT
CASRDRFGGELFF
>TRBV7-9|TRBD1|TRBJ1-4|-|15
TGTGCCAGCAGCAGGGGGGACAGTAAGAATGAAAAACTGTTTTTT
CASSRGDSKNEKLFF
>TRBV6-4|TRBD2|TRBJ2-7|-|14
TGTGCCACCCGGACTAGCGGGACCTCCTACGAGCAGTACTTC
CATRTSGTSYEQYF
>TRBV4-2|TRBD1|TRBJ1-2|-|15
TGTGCCAGCAGCCCCCAGGGGGGTATCGACTATGGCTACACCTTC
CASSPQGGIDYGYTF
>TRBV5-6|-|TRBJ1-2|-|12
TGTGCCAGCAGCTTTAGGTCGCGGGGCTACACCTTC
CASSFRSRGYTF
>TRBV7-2|-|TRBJ2-1|-|14
TGTGCCAGCAGCCGCGGGGCATCGGTGAATGAGCAGTTCTTC
CASSRGASVNEQFF
>TRBV10-3|-|TRBJ2-2|once|16
TGTGCCATCAGTGAAGTAAGCGCCCTAGACACCGGGGAGCTGTTTTTT
CAISEVSALDTGELFF
>TRBV19|-|TRBJ2-1|-|14
TGTGCCAGTAGTACGGACAGCTCCTACAATGAGCAGTTCTTC
CASSTDSSYNEQFF
>TRBV28|-|TRBJ1-4|-|13
TGTGCCAGCCAGGCCGGGGCTAATGAAAAACTGTTTTTT
CASQAGANEKLFF
>TRBV6-5|-|TRBJ2-3|-|15
TGTGCCAGCAGTTACAAAGGGGGAGGGACAGATACGCAGTATTTT
CASSYKGGGTDTQYF
>TRBV11-1|-|TRBJ2-7|once|14
TGTGCCAGCAGCCGGGACATCATACTCTACGAGCAGTACTTC
CASSRDIILYEQYF
>TRBV16|-|TRBJ1-2|-|16
TGTGCCAGCAGCCAAGCCGCCCGGGGGAAGCGCGTCGGCTACACCTTC
CASSQAARGKRVGYTF
>TRBV5-1|-|TRBJ2-3|-|17
TGCGCCAGCAGCTTGCAGGGAAACCAACTAAGCACAGATACGCAGTATTTT
CASSLQGNQLSTDTQYF
>TRBV7-9|TRBD1|TRBJ2-7|-|15
TGTGCCAGCAGTCCGGGACAGGGGGGACCCTACGAGCAGTACTTC
CASSPGQGGPYEQYF
>TRBV11-2|TRBD1|TRBJ2-7|-|18
TGTGCCAGCAGCTTAGGGGGACGCCGGGACAGTCCCTCCTACGAGCAGTACTTC
CASSLGGRRDSPSYEQYF
>TRBV28|-|TRBJ1-2|-|12
TGTGCCAGCAGTATCCTTCCCTATGGCTACACCTTC
CASSILPYGYTF
>TRBV7-2|TRBD2|TRBJ2-1|-|17
TGTGCCAGCAGCTTAGCTGTGCGCCGGGGGGGATACAATGAGCAGTTCTTC
CASSLAVRRGGYNEQFF
>TRBV5-8|-|TRBJ1-2|many|13
TGTGCCAGCAGCTTCAGGGTCAACTATGGCTACACCTTC
CASSFRVNYGYTF
>TRBV2|-|TRBJ2-7|once|14
TGTGCCAGCAGTGGGACTCGTACCTCCTACGAGCAGTACTTC
CASSGTRTSYEQYF
>TRBV7-2|-|TRBJ2-5|-|12
TGTGCCAGCAGCTTAGGCACGGAGACCCAGTACTTC
CASSLGTETQYF
>TRBV28|-|TRBJ2-7|-|15
TGTGCCAGCCAGAGCAGCTCGACAGGATCCTACGAGCAGTACTTC
CASQSSSTGSYEQYF
>TRBV11-2|-|TRBJ2-1|-|13
TGTGCCAGCGAACCTATTAGGGGCCGTGAGCAGTTCTTC
CASEPIRGREQFF
>TRBV25-1|TRBD2|TRBJ2-5|-|14
TGTGCCAGCAGTCAGGGGCTAGCGGGGGAGACCCAGTACTTC
CASSQGLAGETQYF
>TRBV7-2|-|TRBJ2-2|-|14
TGTGCCAGCAACTGGGGGGCGAACACCGGGGAGCTGTTTTTT
CASNWGANTGELFF
>TRBV4-1|-|TRBJ1-3|-|16
TGCGCCAGCAGCCAAGCGACAGACCGCTCTGGAAACACCATATATTTT
CASSQATDRSGNTIYF
>TRBV27|-|TRBJ1-2|-|14
TGTGCCAGCAGTTTAATCTCAGGGGACTATGGCTACACCTTC
CASSLISGDYGYTF
>TRBV7-9|-|TRBJ2-7|-|10
TGTGCCAGCGGATATAACGAGCAGTACTTC
CASGYNEQYF
>TRBV2|TRBD1|TRBJ1-1|-|14
TGTGCCAGCAGTAGACAGGGCCGGAACACTGAAGCTTTCTTT
CASSRQGRNTEAFF
>TRBV18|-|TRBJ2-7|-|15
TGTGCCAGCTCACCACCCCGCCAGGGCTCCTACGAGCAGTACTTC
CASSPPRQGSYEQYF
>TRBV6-5|TRBD2|TRBJ2-3|-|14
TGTGCCAGCAGTTACTCGGGAGGGCCTTCTACGCAGTATTTT
CASSYSGGPSTQYF
>TRBV27|TRBD1|TRBJ2-3|-|15
TGTGCCAGCAGTTTATGGGACAGATATACAGATACGCAGTATTTT
CASSLWDRYTDTQYF
>TRBV7-2|-|TRBJ1-1|-|14
TGTGCCAGCAGCTCCTTCAGATCCGGCACTGAAGCTTTCTTT
CASSSFRSGTEAFF
>TRBV5-1|TRBD2|TRBJ2-1|-|15
TGCGCCAGCAGCTTAGCGGGAGGCCAGGGGAATGAGCAGTTCTTC
CASSLAGGQGNEQFF
>TRBV9|-|TRBJ2-1|-|15
TGTGCCAGCAGCCCACGGAGCGGCCTGAACAATGAGCAGTTCTTC
CASSPRSGLNNEQFF
>TRBV28|TRBD2|TRBJ2-2|once|18
TGTGCCAGCATCAGGTTTTTTAGGGAGGGGAAGAACACCGGGGAGCTGTTTTTT
CASIRFFREGKNTGELFF
>TRBV28|TRBD1|TRBJ2-1|-|12
TGTGCCAGCAGTTCTTCCGGGACAGGGCAGTTCTTC
CASSSSGTGQFF
>TRBV18|-|TRBJ2-3|-|13
TGTGCCAGCTCACCAGATCGGCAGTTTACGCAGTATTTT
CASSPDRQFTQYF
>TRBV19|TRBD1|TRBJ2-7|-|14
TGTGCCAGTAGCTCAGACAGGGTTCGAAGGGAGCAGTACTTC
CASSSDRVRREQYF
>TRBV27|-|TRBJ1-1|-|15
TGTGCCAGCAGTAGACCGGACGGCGGAGGGGGGGAAGCTTTCTTT
CASSRPDGGGGEAFF
>TRBV5-4|-|TRBJ1-1|-|15
TGTGCCAGCAGCTCGCCTCCCGCCGGGCCCACTGAAGCTTTCTTT
CASSSPPAGPTEAFF
>TRBV5-4|TRBD1|TRBJ1-1|-|12
TGTGCCAGCAGCTCCCCTGGAGACAGGGTCTTCTTT
CASSSPGDRVFF
>TRBV4-2|-|TRBJ2-5|-|17
TGTGCCAGCAGCCGGAGCAGGGCAGGGGCAGCCGAAGAGACCCAGTACTTC
CASSRSRAGAAEETQYF
>TRBV28|TRBD1|TRBJ1-1|-|14
TGTGCCAGCAGCCCAGGGGGGGAGAACACTGAAGCTTTCTTT
CASSPGGENTEAFF